Shown below are 16 T cell receptor beta chains from a single sample sequenced in a study of blood T cell repertoires in COVID-19. TCRdb keeps only in-frame clones here, not all; method: immunoSEQ multiplex PCR. The sample records about 120,000 clones, around nine tenths being singletons. The sequencing sample was made of peripheral blood. The receptors shown here come from a woman aged 65 to 85 with COVID-19, enrolled during active disease.

The chain couples TRBV10-1 to TRBJ1-5; no clear D. This CDR3 spans 12 amino acids. V lost 5 bases and J 9 bases, leaving 11 bases between the germline ends. CDR1 WNHNN and CDR2 SYGVQD come from the germline V gene (reference sequence). For the CDR3, the DNA is TGCGCCAGCAGTCCAGGTAATGGGCCCCAGCATTTT. Encoded protein: CASSPGNGPQHF.

The gene calls are TRBV19 and TRBJ2-7; 9 bases match TRBD1. Germline V gives CDR1 LNHDA, CDR2 SQIVND (reference sequence). There are 17 residues in the CDR3. V was pared by 5 bases and J by 1 base, with 12 bases of the junction left unmatched. CDR3 DNA sequence: TGTGCCAGTAGTTCTAATTTGGACAGGGGAGCGTCCTACGAGCAGTACTTC. Protein sequence: CASSSNLDRGASYEQYF. Together with reference TRBV19 and TRBJ2-7, the CDR3 gives the full variable domain: DGGITQSPKYLFRKEGQNVTLSCEQNLNHDAMYWYRQDPGQGLRLIYYSQIVNDFQKGDIAEGYSVSREKKESFPLTVTSAQKNPTAFYLCASSSNLDRGASYEQYFGPGTRLTVT.

This chain connects TRBV2 to TRBJ1-1; D call uncertain. Trimming removed 4 bases from V and 1 base from J, with 7 bases in between. This CDR3 region has 13 residues. CDR1 is SNHLY, CDR2 FYNNEI, per germline. CDR3 region: CASSVRENTEAFF. The CDR3 DNA reads as TGTGCCAGCAGTGTTCGGGAGAACACTGAAGCTTTCTTT.

This chain connects TRBV4-2 to TRBJ1-5; D gene ambiguous. From germline, CDR1 is LGHNA and CDR2 YNFKEQ. V was cut by 0 bases and J by 4 bases, with 7 bases left in between. The CDR3 is 14 amino acids. In DNA, the CDR3 is TGTGCCAGCAGCCAAGATGCGGGGAATCAGCCCCAGCATTTT. Translating gives CASSQDAGNQPQHF.

V usage is TRBV2 and J usage is TRBJ1-1; D possibly corresponds to TRBD1 (5 bases). Germline V gives CDR1 SNHLY, CDR2 FYNNEI. V was trimmed by 5 bases and J by 3 bases, leaving 7 bases between them. The CDR3 sequence is 12 residues long. The CDR3 protein is CASSQGYTEAFF. Written as DNA, the CDR3 is TGTGCCAGCAGTCAGGGATACACTGAAGCTTTCTTT.

V is TRBV3-1 (or the pseudogene TRBV3-2) and J is TRBJ1-2; no definite D call. This CDR3 is 14 amino acids long. V gave up 4 bases and J gave up 2 bases, with 11 bases separating them. Germline V CDR1 and CDR2: LGHDT, YNNKEL (reference sequence). CDR3 sequence reads: CASSPRRMNYGYTF. CDR3 sequence (DNA): TGTGCCAGCAGCCCTCGCAGAATGAACTATGGCTACACCTTC.

The V and J genes are TRBV24-1 and TRBJ2-5; TRBD1 is a possible D gene (6 bases). The germline gives CDR1 KGHDR, CDR2 SFDVKD. This CDR3 has 15 residues. The germline V and J ends were trimmed by 1 base and 1 base, with 9 bases remaining between them. The CDR3: CATSDFIQGQETQYF. CDR3 in DNA: TGTGCCACCAGTGATTTTATACAGGGCCAAGAGACCCAGTACTTC.

This clone was detected a few times. This chain joins TRBV19 and TRBJ1-5; 8 bases agree with TRBD1. V shed 4 bases and J 5 bases; nucleotides not matched to a gene: 7. The CDR3 is 15 residues long. Looked up from germline, CDR1 is LNHDA and CDR2 is SQIVND (reference sequence). In DNA form, the CDR3 reads TGTGCCAGTAGTACTAGGACAGGGCCCGATCAGCCCCAGCATTTT. Encoded protein: CASSTRTGPDQPQHF.

This chain joins TRBV27 and TRBJ1-5; 7 positions agree with TRBD1. Germline V gene lookup returns CDR1 MNHEY and CDR2 SMNVEV (reference sequence). The CDR3 runs to 16 residues. Trimming removed 0 bases from V and 7 bases from J; junction bases left unmatched: 9. The CDR3: CASSLSRQGHGQPQHF. CDR3 nucleotide sequence: TGTGCCAGCAGTTTATCGAGACAGGGACATGGACAGCCCCAGCATTTT.

This chain joins TRBV9 and TRBJ2-3, with 9 bases aligning to TRBD2. The germline V gene encodes CDR1 SGDLS and CDR2 YYNGEE. V gave up 2 bases and J gave up 5 bases; unmatched junction bases: 12. The CDR3 is made up of 17 amino acids. The CDR3 DNA reads TGTGCCAGCAGCGTCAGTGGGGCAGCGGGGGGCAGAGATACGCAGTATTTT. Its translation is CASSVSGAAGGRDTQYF.

The genes are TRBV11-1 and TRBJ2-7; TRBD1 matches at 8 bases. Germline V lookup: CDR1 SGHAT, CDR2 FQDESV (reference sequence). Unmatched junction bases numbered 11, after V lost 4 bases and J lost 6 bases. This CDR3 has 15 residues. CDR3 in DNA: TGTGCCAGCAGCTCCCAGGGGGCGATTTCGCTCGAGCAGTACTTC. Translating it yields CASSSQGAISLEQYF.

This chain joins TRBV18 and TRBJ1-2; possibly TRBD1 for D (5 bases). The CDR3 has 14 amino acids. From germline, CDR1 is KGHSH and CDR2 LQKENI. Trimming took off 3 bases at V and 4 bases at J, with 12 bases between the two ends. CDR3 protein: CASSPQVGVYGYTF. The CDR3 DNA follows: TGTGCCAGCTCACCCCAGGTAGGGGTCTATGGCTACACCTTC.

This clone has a handful of counts. The chain joins TRBV7-8 to TRBJ1-1; D call uncertain. The CDR3 runs 15 residues. The germline V and J ends were trimmed by 6 bases and 8 bases, with 22 bases remaining between them. Germline CDR1 reads SGHVS; CDR2 reads FQNEAQ. CDR3 protein: CASSPVRPGSSEAFF. In DNA form, the CDR3 reads TGTGCCAGCAGTCCGGTGAGGCCTGGGAGCTCCGAAGCTTTCTTT. The variable domain in full, with the rest retrieved from reference TRBV7-8 and TRBJ1-1, is GAGVSQSPRYKVAKRGQDVALRCDPISGHVSLFWYQQALGQGPEFLTYFQNEAQLDKSGLPSDRFFAERPEGSVSTLKIQRTQQEDSAVYLCASSPVRPGSSEAFFGQGTRLTVV.

The genes are TRBV3-1 (or the pseudogene TRBV3-2) and TRBJ2-7; D perhaps matches TRBD2 (5 bases). Trimming shortened V by 1 base and J by 2 bases, and 15 bases separated the two germline ends. The CDR3 runs 16 residues. Germline lookup yields CDR1 LGHDT and CDR2 YNNKEL (reference sequence). In DNA, the CDR3 is TGTGCCAGCAGCCAAGGACTCGCTACCGGGACCTACGAGCAGTACTTC. Translating it yields CASSQGLATGTYEQYF.

A few counts support this clone. Other DNA sequences in this specimen translate into the identical CDR3. This CDR3 reads CASSGQGSGNTIYF. DNA for the CDR3: TGTGCCAGCAGCGGGCAGGGGTCCGGAAACACCATATATTTT. This chain links TRBV9 with TRBJ1-3; D perhaps matches TRBD1 (6 bases). This CDR3 has 14 amino acids. Trimming removed 3 bases at V and 4 bases at J, with 11 bases between. CDR1 is SGDLS and CDR2 is YYNGEE in the germline V gene.

The gene calls are TRBV3-1 (or the pseudogene TRBV3-2) and TRBJ1-2; 7 bases line up with TRBD1. This CDR3 is 15 amino acids long. Germline CDR1 is LGHDT and CDR2 is YNNKEL (reference sequence). V gave up 2 bases and J gave up 3 bases; unmatched junction bases: 6. The CDR3, as DNA: TGTGCCAGCAGCCAACCCGGGAGGGGGCACTATGGCTACACCTTC. This sequence encodes CASSQPGRGHYGYTF.